The present T cell receptor (beta chain) was sequenced within a study of regulatory T cells in long-lasting Graves disease (dated by TCRdb to 2020 to 2022). Concerning the study at large: In the newly diagnosed Graves' disease group, patients had been taking antithyroid drugs for less than 3 months. Persistent Graves' disease patients were compared with newly diagnosed Graves' disease patients by peripheral blood TCR sequencing and RNA sequencing. The study took place in China and was registered as a clinical trial. A total of roughly 33 samples were covered by TCR sequencing, comprising approximately 13 persistent and about 20 newly diagnosed Graves' disease patients. What the work shows at the level of the full study, not this receptor alone: Sequencing and analysis were limited to the TCR beta chain. The small sample size was acknowledged by the authors as a limitation that may reduce accuracy. Peripheral blood alone was examined, since thyroid tissue, which constituted the primary lesion, could not be accessed. More public clonotypes were shared among persistent patients (2,741) than among newly diagnosed patients (roughly 1,000). Persistent Graves' disease patients showed lower TCR Shannon entropy and fewer highly expanded clones than newly diagnosed patients, suggesting clonal expansion.

In the paper's terms, the time point label means: newly diagnosed GD, antithyroid drugs for less than 3 months. For both TCR sequencing and RNA sequencing, RNA was extracted from PBMCs using TRIzol. The diagnosis of Graves' disease was made according to American Thyroid Association guidelines. Recruitment of patients was carried out at an endocrinology department in Xi'an, China. From each patient, approximately 9.9 milliliters of peripheral blood was collected into an EDTA anticoagulant tube. PBMCs were isolated by Ficoll Paque Plus density gradient separation without further T cell sorting. An Agilent 2100 Bioanalyzer and agarose gel were used to check RNA quality, while a NanoDrop 2000 measured RNA concentration. Many counts were recorded for this clonotype. No cognate antigen has been identified for it. The record has no base qualities; no much larger clone is one base away. Library creation used multiplex PCR. Sequencing relied on an Illumina HiSeq 4000. CDR3 regions were amplified by Arm-PCR with iRepertoire HTBI primers to construct TCR beta libraries. PCR products were gel purified before sequencing. In the paper's pipeline: Gene usage analysis of CDR3 amino acid clonotypes relied on the roughly 64 TRBV and 14 TRBJ segments identified across samples. COPE and FqMerger were used to merge filtered high-quality paired reads into contigs. BLAST was used to align contigs to IMGT TRBV, TRBD and TRBJ reference genes, and CDR3 was defined according to IMGT. Clonotypes above 0.1% frequency were classified as highly expanded clones. Repertoire diversity was measured by Shannon entropy, and V-J evenness by the Gini coefficient. A clonotype was considered public if more than one individual shared it. TCRdb applied fastp at Q25 and MiXCR to the public reads, then kept only in-frame beta chains. Rows are combined by CDR3 protein, so each entry shows the most common genes and DNA. None of the V and J calls come from the authors' own analysis; TCRdb made them. Counted in this sample were under 800,000 distinct CDR3 sequences; 16% of them appeared once. The ten most abundant clones make up about 20% of the sample.

This sample also appeared in a second study, on T cells in Graves' hyperthyroidism and ophthalmopathy. The other study reports the following: A patient counted as having stable Graves' hyperthyroidism if no progression to ophthalmopathy occurred over 18 months of follow-up. Hyperthyroidism patients were newly diagnosed, with disease duration under 2 months, and aged 18 to 65 years. The study excluded patients with uncontrolled infections, other autoimmune diseases, pregnancy or lactation. Diagnoses were established on the basis of clinical symptoms, serum thyroxine and TRAb, thyroid ultrasound, and orbital computed tomography. A first-round RT-PCR of the TCR CDR3 used the HTBI primer set with the Qiagen OneStep RT-PCR kit. Most expanded thyroid clonotypes (frequency above 0.001) were also detected in blood, suggesting blood repertoires may reflect thyroid immune responses. A model built on a 13 V-J signature distinguished ophthalmopathy from stable hyperthyroidism, reaching approximately 89% sensitivity and 81.08% specificity in cross-validation and 80%/75% in testing. In validation, progression to ophthalmopathy was predicted by the model with 55% to 71% sensitivity and approximately 78% specificity, a median of around 5.9 months before onset. A discovery cohort of approximately 97 patients, 43 with Graves' ophthalmopathy and fewer than 65 with stable Graves' hyperthyroidism, was used to find distinguishing TCR V-J signatures. Whether ophthalmopathy could be predicted prospectively was tested in an independent validation cohort made up of under 20 hyperthyroidism patients plus 17 patients who later progressed to ophthalmopathy. The roughly 99 discovery patients were divided at random into training and test sets in a 7:3 ratio. In addition, the study compared T-cell repertoires in thyroid tissue and in blood from roughly six Graves' hyperthyroidism patients. After blood sampling, hyperthyroidism patients were treated with methimazole at a starting dose of 30 mg daily, and ophthalmopathy patients were treated with high-dose intravenous methylprednisolone. Libraries were constructed in a second round of multiplex PCR, after which size selection and purification were carried out. Libraries were sequenced paired-end with 100 bp reads on an Illumina HiSeq2000. SOAPnuke was used to process the raw data, with reads discarded if the reads contained adapters or uncalled bases, had a mean Phred below 15, or lacked an exact constant-primer or identifier match. COPE v1.2.5 was used to merge high-quality paired reads, and clonotypes were defined as unique nucleotide sequences. Clonotypes were aligned to IMGT TRBV, TRBD and TRBJ reference segments using MiTCR v1.1. The analysis included only V-J combinations with a frequency above 0.0001, which together covered around 99% of the repertoires. The TCS score was defined as F50 (clonal expansion) divided by E x V (chaos), with BLOSUM62-based TCRdist calculated between CDR3 peptides within each V-J. Welch's t-statistics and random forest reduced fewer than 600 V-J features to roughly 13, which were used in a naive Bayes classifier (R e1071). Sample size was not statistically predetermined, and blinding of investigators to group allocation was not performed. The paper describes TCR Vbeta CDR3 sequencing of some 130 peripheral blood samples, made up of about 41 ophthalmopathy patients, roughly 75 hyperthyroidism patients and around 17 progressor patients.

The sequence came from a woman aged 25 to 39 with Graves disease. Donor details come from another sample of the same person, matched by shared clones. This material consisted of peripheral blood mononuclear cells (PBMCs), taken at new diagnosis, from a patient treated with antithyroid drugs.

Here is the DNA: TGTGCCAGCAGATACGAAAGGGGGCAGTACACTGAAGCTTTCTTT. This codes for CASRYERGQYTEAFF. The rearrangement combines TRBV7-9 with TRBJ1-1; TRBD1 fits 7 bases in the junction. The germline V and J ends show losses of 6 bases and 3 bases respectively, and no gene match explains 10 bases of the junction. CDR1 and CDR2, per the germline V gene (reference sequence), are SEHNR and FQNEAQ. The CDR3 holds 15 amino acids from the cysteine to the phenylalanine. The entry retains the CDR3 DNA only, 45 bases that are in frame from base 1.